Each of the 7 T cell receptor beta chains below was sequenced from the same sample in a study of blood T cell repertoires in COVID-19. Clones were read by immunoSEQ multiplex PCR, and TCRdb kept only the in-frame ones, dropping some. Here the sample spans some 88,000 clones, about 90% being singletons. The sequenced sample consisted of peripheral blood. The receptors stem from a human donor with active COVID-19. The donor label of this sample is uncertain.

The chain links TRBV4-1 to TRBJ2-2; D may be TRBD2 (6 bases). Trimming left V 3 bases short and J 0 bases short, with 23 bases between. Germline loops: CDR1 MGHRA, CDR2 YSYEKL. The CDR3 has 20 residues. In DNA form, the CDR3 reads TGCGCCAGCAGCCACCCGGTTGACAGAATACGGAGGGCGAACACCGGGGAGCTGTTTTTT. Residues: CASSHPVDRIRRANTGELFF.

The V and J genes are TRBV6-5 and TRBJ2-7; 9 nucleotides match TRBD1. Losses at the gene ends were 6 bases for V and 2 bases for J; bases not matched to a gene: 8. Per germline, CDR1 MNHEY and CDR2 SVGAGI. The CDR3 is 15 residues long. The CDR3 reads CASSKVGTGTYEQYF. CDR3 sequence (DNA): TGTGCCAGCAGCAAGGTGGGGACAGGGACCTACGAGCAGTACTTC.

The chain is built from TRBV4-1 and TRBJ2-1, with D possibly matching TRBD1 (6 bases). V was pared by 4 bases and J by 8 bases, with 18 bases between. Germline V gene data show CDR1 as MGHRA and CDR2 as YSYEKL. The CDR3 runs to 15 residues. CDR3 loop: CASSPTGPLVHEQFF. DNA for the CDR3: TGCGCCAGCAGCCCAACAGGGCCCCTAGTCCATGAGCAGTTCTTC.

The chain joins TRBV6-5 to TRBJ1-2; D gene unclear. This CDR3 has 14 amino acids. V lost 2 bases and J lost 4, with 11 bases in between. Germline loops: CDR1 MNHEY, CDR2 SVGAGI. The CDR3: CASSYGPGSYGYTF. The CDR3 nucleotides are TGTGCCAGCAGTTACGGTCCGGGGAGCTATGGCTACACCTTC.

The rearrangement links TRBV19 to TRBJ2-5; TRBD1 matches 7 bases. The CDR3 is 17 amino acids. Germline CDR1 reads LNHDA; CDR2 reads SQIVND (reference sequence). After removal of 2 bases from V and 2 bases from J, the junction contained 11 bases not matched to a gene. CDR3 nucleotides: TGTGCCAGTAGTATAACCCAAACAGGGGAAGGGCAAGAGACCCAGTACTTC. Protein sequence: CASSITQTGEGQETQYF.

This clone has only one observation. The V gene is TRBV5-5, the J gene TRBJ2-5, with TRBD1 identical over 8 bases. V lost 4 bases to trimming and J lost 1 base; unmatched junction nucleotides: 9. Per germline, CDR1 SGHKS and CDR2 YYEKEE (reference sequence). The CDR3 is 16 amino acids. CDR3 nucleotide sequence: TGTGCCAGCAGCCGGAAGACAGGGGCGTTCCAAGAGACCCAGTACTTC. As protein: CASSRKTGAFQETQYF.

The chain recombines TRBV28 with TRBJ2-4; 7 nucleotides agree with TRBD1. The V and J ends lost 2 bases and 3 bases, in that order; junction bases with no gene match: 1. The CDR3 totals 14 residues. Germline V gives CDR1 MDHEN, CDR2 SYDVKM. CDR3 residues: CASSLPGGKNIQYF. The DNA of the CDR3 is TGTGCCAGCAGTTTACCAGGGGGCAAAAACATTCAGTACTTC.